Listed below are T cell receptor beta chains from one sample, sequenced in a study of blood T cell repertoires in COVID-19. Data came from immunoSEQ multiplex PCR; TCRdb stores just in-frame clones and leaves some out. This table has approximately 28,000 clones, around 87% appearing once. Material: peripheral blood. These TCRs come from a woman aged 55-70 years with active COVID-19. CDR3s include the opening cysteine and the closing phenylalanine or tryptophan. Fields, in order: D gene, J gene, V gene, clone size, CDR3 length, CDR3 protein, CDR3 DNA. D genes are given only for firm matches. A clone size is listed for some rows: how often the clone was seen (once, few, many), or a class if it is expanded.

D gene: NA; J gene: TRBJ2-7; V gene: TRBV6-5; clone size: NA; CDR3 length: 14; CDR3 protein: CASSSTAYSYEQYF; CDR3 DNA: TGTGCCAGCAGTTCGACAGCTTACTCCTACGAGCAGTACTTC
D gene: TRBD2; J gene: TRBJ2-3; V gene: TRBV19; clone size: NA; CDR3 length: 15; CDR3 protein: CASSIRAGVTDTQYF; CDR3 DNA: TGTGCCAGTAGTATTAGGGCGGGAGTCACAGATACGCAGTATTTT
D gene: NA; J gene: TRBJ2-1; V gene: TRBV28; clone size: NA; CDR3 length: 16; CDR3 protein: CASTKGGRGSYNEQFF; CDR3 DNA: TGTGCCAGCACCAAGGGGGGGAGGGGCTCCTACAATGAGCAGTTCTTC
D gene: NA; J gene: TRBJ2-1; V gene: TRBV19; clone size: NA; CDR3 length: 12; CDR3 protein: CASSIFGGEQFF; CDR3 DNA: TGTGCCAGTAGTATTTTCGGCGGTGAGCAGTTCTTC
D gene: TRBD1; J gene: TRBJ1-4; V gene: TRBV2; clone size: NA; CDR3 length: 14; CDR3 protein: CASRPGQPNEKLFF; CDR3 DNA: TGTGCCAGCCGCCCGGGACAGCCTAATGAAAAACTGTTTTTT
D gene: TRBD2; J gene: TRBJ2-1; V gene: TRBV5-1; clone size: NA; CDR3 length: 14; CDR3 protein: CASSLTSGNNEQFF; CDR3 DNA: TGCGCCAGCAGCTTGACTAGCGGGAACAATGAGCAGTTCTTC
D gene: TRBD2; J gene: TRBJ2-7; V gene: TRBV3-1/TRBV3-2; clone size: NA; CDR3 length: 15; CDR3 protein: CASSQDLAGVGEQYF; CDR3 DNA: TGTGCCAGCAGCCAAGATCTGGCGGGAGTGGGCGAGCAGTACTTC
D gene: NA; J gene: TRBJ1-1; V gene: TRBV6-5; clone size: once; CDR3 length: 15; CDR3 protein: CASSHGRERGTEAFF; CDR3 DNA: TGTGCCAGCAGTCACGGGCGGGAGCGGGGCACTGAAGCTTTCTTT
D gene: TRBD2; J gene: TRBJ2-7; V gene: TRBV4-1; clone size: NA; CDR3 length: 15; CDR3 protein: CASSQWEGATGEQYF; CDR3 DNA: TGCGCCAGCAGCCAGTGGGAGGGCGCAACGGGGGAGCAGTACTTC
D gene: TRBD1; J gene: TRBJ2-3; V gene: TRBV9; clone size: NA; CDR3 length: 15; CDR3 protein: CASSGRDRVPDTQYF; CDR3 DNA: TGTGCCAGCAGCGGCCGGGACAGGGTCCCAGATACGCAGTATTTT
D gene: TRBD2; J gene: TRBJ2-1; V gene: TRBV27; clone size: NA; CDR3 length: 17; CDR3 protein: CASSPGTSGTSYNEQFF; CDR3 DNA: TGTGCCAGCAGCCCTGGGACTAGCGGGACCTCCTACAATGAGCAGTTCTTC
D gene: TRBD1; J gene: TRBJ2-3; V gene: TRBV7-8; clone size: NA; CDR3 length: 16; CDR3 protein: CASSLVTGANTDTQYF; CDR3 DNA: TGTGCCAGCAGCTTAGTTACAGGGGCGAACACAGATACGCAGTATTTT
D gene: NA; J gene: TRBJ2-5; V gene: TRBV11-2; clone size: NA; CDR3 length: 15; CDR3 protein: CASSSGVGLGETQYF; CDR3 DNA: TGTGCCAGCAGCTCGGGGGTCGGGTTGGGAGAGACCCAGTACTTC
D gene: TRBD2; J gene: TRBJ2-5; V gene: TRBV27; clone size: NA; CDR3 length: 18; CDR3 protein: CASSFLSFGTSGLETQYF; CDR3 DNA: TGTGCCAGCAGTTTTCTATCTTTTGGGACTAGCGGATTGGAGACCCAGTACTTC
D gene: NA; J gene: TRBJ1-1; V gene: TRBV27; clone size: once; CDR3 length: 13; CDR3 protein: CASSPRLFTEAFF; CDR3 DNA: TGTGCCAGCAGTCCCCGGTTATTCACTGAAGCTTTCTTT
D gene: TRBD2; J gene: TRBJ2-6; V gene: TRBV24-1; clone size: few; CDR3 length: 19; CDR3 protein: CATSDRRLANMPGANVLTF; CDR3 DNA: TGTGCCACCAGTGACCGTAGACTAGCGAATATGCCTGGGGCCAACGTCCTGACTTTC
D gene: TRBD2; J gene: TRBJ2-1; V gene: TRBV6-2/TRBV6-3; clone size: NA; CDR3 length: 19; CDR3 protein: CASSATPTSGRLRWNEQFF; CDR3 DNA: TGTGCCAGCAGCGCGACTCCTACTAGCGGGAGGCTCAGGTGGAATGAGCAGTTCTTC
D gene: TRBD2; J gene: TRBJ2-1; V gene: TRBV18; clone size: NA; CDR3 length: 16; CDR3 protein: CASSEVSGSDYNEQFF; CDR3 DNA: TGTGCCAGCTCAGAGGTTAGCGGGAGCGATTACAATGAGCAGTTCTTC
D gene: TRBD2; J gene: TRBJ2-7; V gene: TRBV6-2/TRBV6-3; clone size: NA; CDR3 length: 18; CDR3 protein: CASSYRGLASRSDYEQYF; CDR3 DNA: TGTGCCAGCAGTTACCGGGGACTAGCGAGCCGTTCCGACTACGAGCAGTACTTC
D gene: TRBD1; J gene: TRBJ2-7; V gene: TRBV5-6; clone size: NA; CDR3 length: 12; CDR3 protein: CASSWDRDQQYF; CDR3 DNA: TGTGCCAGCAGTTGGGACAGGGACCAGCAGTACTTC
D gene: NA; J gene: TRBJ2-3; V gene: TRBV20-1; clone size: NA; CDR3 length: 10; CDR3 protein: CRTGTGTQYF; CDR3 DNA: TGCCGTACAGGGACGGGTACGCAGTATTTT
D gene: NA; J gene: TRBJ2-5; V gene: TRBV4-2; clone size: NA; CDR3 length: 16; CDR3 protein: CASSQDIRQKQETQYF; CDR3 DNA: TGTGCCAGCAGCCAGGATATTAGACAGAAACAAGAGACCCAGTACTTC
D gene: TRBD2; J gene: TRBJ2-7; V gene: TRBV18; clone size: NA; CDR3 length: 14; CDR3 protein: CASSPRTSGYEQYF; CDR3 DNA: TGTGCCAGCTCACCACGGACTAGCGGCTACGAGCAGTACTTC
D gene: NA; J gene: TRBJ2-5; V gene: TRBV6-4; clone size: NA; CDR3 length: 14; CDR3 protein: CASSKEVGGETQYF; CDR3 DNA: TGTGCCAGCAGTAAGGAGGTGGGCGGAGAGACCCAGTACTTC
D gene: TRBD1; J gene: TRBJ1-1; V gene: TRBV19; clone size: once; CDR3 length: 14; CDR3 protein: CASSLRTGPTEAFF; CDR3 DNA: TGTGCCAGTAGTTTAAGGACAGGGCCCACTGAAGCTTTCTTT
D gene: NA; J gene: TRBJ1-4; V gene: TRBV19; clone size: NA; CDR3 length: 13; CDR3 protein: CASSMRIDEKLFF; CDR3 DNA: TGTGCCAGTAGTATGCGGATTGATGAAAAACTGTTTTTT
D gene: TRBD1; J gene: TRBJ1-4; V gene: TRBV11-2; clone size: few; CDR3 length: 15; CDR3 protein: CASGTGGRTVEKLFF; CDR3 DNA: TGTGCCAGCGGGACAGGGGGCCGAACGGTTGAAAAACTGTTTTTT
D gene: TRBD2; J gene: TRBJ2-1; V gene: TRBV7-3; clone size: few; CDR3 length: 15; CDR3 protein: CASSFQREARNEQFF; CDR3 DNA: TGTGCCAGCAGCTTTCAGCGGGAGGCCAGAAATGAGCAGTTCTTC
D gene: NA; J gene: TRBJ2-3; V gene: TRBV28; clone size: NA; CDR3 length: 14; CDR3 protein: CASSLISGTDTQYF; CDR3 DNA: TGTGCCAGCAGTTTAATCTCAGGCACAGATACGCAGTATTTT
D gene: TRBD1; J gene: TRBJ2-3; V gene: TRBV9; clone size: NA; CDR3 length: 16; CDR3 protein: CASSLLGTGLTDTQYF; CDR3 DNA: TGTGCCAGCAGCCTCCTCGGGACAGGGTTGACAGATACGCAGTATTTT
D gene: NA; J gene: TRBJ2-1; V gene: TRBV28; clone size: NA; CDR3 length: 15; CDR3 protein: CASHAGTGRGGEQFF; CDR3 DNA: TGTGCCAGCCACGCCGGGACAGGGCGCGGGGGGGAGCAGTTCTTC
D gene: TRBD1; J gene: TRBJ2-1; V gene: TRBV6-2/TRBV6-3; clone size: NA; CDR3 length: 16; CDR3 protein: CASSKHRGLRIDEQFF; CDR3 DNA: TGTGCCAGCAGTAAACACAGGGGGCTAAGGATCGATGAGCAGTTCTTC
D gene: NA; J gene: TRBJ2-3; V gene: TRBV2; clone size: once; CDR3 length: 14; CDR3 protein: CASSEGLITDTQYF; CDR3 DNA: TGTGCCAGCAGTGAGGGCCTCATCACAGATACGCAGTATTTT
D gene: NA; J gene: TRBJ2-7; V gene: TRBV3-1/TRBV3-2; clone size: NA; CDR3 length: 15; CDR3 protein: CASSPQGLASYEQYF; CDR3 DNA: TGTGCCAGCAGCCCTCAGGGGTTGGCGTCCTACGAGCAGTACTTC
D gene: NA; J gene: TRBJ2-7; V gene: TRBV10-2; clone size: NA; CDR3 length: 13; CDR3 protein: CASSEGHTYEQYF; CDR3 DNA: TGCGCCAGCAGTGAGGGCCATACCTACGAGCAGTACTTC
D gene: NA; J gene: TRBJ2-2; V gene: TRBV12-3/TRBV12-4; clone size: NA; CDR3 length: 12; CDR3 protein: CASSAGQGELFF; CDR3 DNA: TGTGCCAGCAGCGCTGGACAGGGGGAGCTGTTTTTT
D gene: TRBD2; J gene: TRBJ2-1; V gene: TRBV3-1/TRBV3-2; clone size: NA; CDR3 length: 15; CDR3 protein: CASSRRELSYNEQFF; CDR3 DNA: TGTGCCAGCAGTAGGCGGGAGTTGTCCTACAATGAGCAGTTCTTC
D gene: NA; J gene: TRBJ1-1; V gene: TRBV4-3; clone size: NA; CDR3 length: 16; CDR3 protein: CASSQGSSGFSTEAFF; CDR3 DNA: TGCGCCAGCAGCCAAGGATCCTCAGGGTTTTCCACTGAAGCTTTCTTT
D gene: NA; J gene: TRBJ2-3; V gene: TRBV6-2/TRBV6-3; clone size: NA; CDR3 length: 16; CDR3 protein: CASSSHGRGSTDTQYF; CDR3 DNA: TGTGCCAGCAGTTCCCATGGGCGAGGGAGCACAGATACGCAGTATTTT
D gene: TRBD2; J gene: TRBJ2-7; V gene: TRBV11-2; clone size: NA; CDR3 length: 15; CDR3 protein: CASSPRPGGSYEQYF; CDR3 DNA: TGTGCCAGCAGCCCTAGACCGGGAGGATCCTACGAGCAGTACTTC
D gene: NA; J gene: TRBJ2-1; V gene: TRBV29-1; clone size: NA; CDR3 length: 14; CDR3 protein: CSASVQGRANEQFF; CDR3 DNA: TGCAGCGCCTCTGTGCAGGGGAGGGCCAATGAGCAGTTCTTC
D gene: NA; J gene: TRBJ2-3; V gene: TRBV5-1; clone size: NA; CDR3 length: 13; CDR3 protein: CASSLGVTGTQYF; CDR3 DNA: TGCGCCAGCAGCTTGGGGGTCACAGGTACGCAGTATTTT
D gene: NA; J gene: TRBJ2-1; V gene: TRBV7-2; clone size: NA; CDR3 length: 13; CDR3 protein: CASSQGWDNEQFF; CDR3 DNA: TGTGCCAGCAGCCAGGGGTGGGACAATGAGCAGTTCTTC
D gene: TRBD1; J gene: TRBJ1-2; V gene: TRBV5-8; clone size: NA; CDR3 length: 14; CDR3 protein: CASSFRQGVGGYTF; CDR3 DNA: TGTGCCAGCAGCTTCCGACAGGGGGTCGGTGGCTACACCTTC
D gene: NA; J gene: TRBJ1-3; V gene: TRBV6-5; clone size: NA; CDR3 length: 15; CDR3 protein: CASSYGGHSGNTIYF; CDR3 DNA: TGTGCCAGCAGTTACGGAGGGCACTCTGGAAACACCATATATTTT
D gene: NA; J gene: TRBJ1-5; V gene: TRBV3-1/TRBV3-2; clone size: NA; CDR3 length: 16; CDR3 protein: CASSPSGGKWNQPQHF; CDR3 DNA: TGTGCCAGCAGCCCTTCTGGGGGGAAGTGGAATCAGCCCCAGCATTTT
D gene: TRBD1; J gene: TRBJ1-4; V gene: TRBV7-8; clone size: few; CDR3 length: 16; CDR3 protein: CASSFYRGRVNEKLFF; CDR3 DNA: TGTGCCAGCAGCTTTTACAGGGGGCGGGTTAATGAAAAACTGTTTTTT
D gene: NA; J gene: TRBJ2-7; V gene: TRBV6-5; clone size: once; CDR3 length: 13; CDR3 protein: CASSTGSSYEQYF; CDR3 DNA: TGTGCCAGCAGTACAGGTTCCTCCTACGAGCAGTACTTC
D gene: NA; J gene: TRBJ2-3; V gene: TRBV28; clone size: NA; CDR3 length: 16; CDR3 protein: CASSPPRGSVADTQYF; CDR3 DNA: TGTGCCAGCAGCCCTCCCCGAGGGAGCGTCGCAGATACGCAGTATTTT
D gene: NA; J gene: TRBJ1-1; V gene: TRBV19; clone size: NA; CDR3 length: 14; CDR3 protein: CASSSGGKNTEAFF; CDR3 DNA: TGTGCCAGTAGTAGCGGGGGAAAGAACACTGAAGCTTTCTTT
D gene: NA; J gene: TRBJ2-7; V gene: TRBV27; clone size: NA; CDR3 length: 16; CDR3 protein: CASSPEVWPLVSEQYF; CDR3 DNA: TGTGCCAGCAGTCCCGAAGTCTGGCCGCTAGTAAGCGAGCAGTACTTC
D gene: TRBD2; J gene: TRBJ2-1; V gene: TRBV6-2/TRBV6-3; clone size: NA; CDR3 length: 15; CDR3 protein: CASSTPGGGRDEQFF; CDR3 DNA: TGTGCCAGCAGTACCCCGGGAGGGGGGAGGGATGAGCAGTTCTTC
D gene: TRBD1; J gene: TRBJ2-2; V gene: TRBV10-3; clone size: NA; CDR3 length: 15; CDR3 protein: CAITRDRGNPGELFF; CDR3 DNA: TGTGCCATCACCCGAGACAGGGGGAATCCCGGGGAGCTGTTTTTT
D gene: TRBD1; J gene: TRBJ2-5; V gene: TRBV9; clone size: NA; CDR3 length: 14; CDR3 protein: CASSVGQGTETQYF; CDR3 DNA: TGTGCCAGCAGCGTCGGACAGGGCACCGAGACCCAGTACTTC
D gene: TRBD2; J gene: TRBJ2-3; V gene: TRBV27; clone size: NA; CDR3 length: 16; CDR3 protein: CASSKGLAGAKDTQYF; CDR3 DNA: TGTGCCAGCAGTAAGGGACTAGCGGGAGCCAAAGATACGCAGTATTTT